This TCR beta chain was captured in a study of cytomegalovirus exposure and HLA in healthy donors. The study's findings and limits: An apparent linkage of common viral pathogens to several of the most significant clusters emerged in a later analysis. The Asian-associated ancestry cluster reportedly had fewer N-insertions than the approximately 670-donor mean in a later analysis. High sensitivity and specificity were reportedly achieved when the classifier diagnosed cytomegalovirus status.

Germline CDR1 and CDR2: MDHEN and SYDVKM. Trimming took off 5 bases at V and 5 bases at J, with 22 bases between the two ends. The CDR3 is made up of 17 amino acids. The PCR ran on 60 Vbeta and 13 Jbeta primers. Generated by immunoSEQ multiplex PCR, the TCRdb table keeps only in-frame clones and is missing some. The data hold some 110,000 clones, with more than 65% observed a single time. As concerns this clone: Its antigen is unknown.

Sequencing input: PBMCs. The TCR sequence derives from a woman aged 50 to 60 in good health and CMV-seropositive. The chain joins TRBV28 to TRBJ1-5; D is uncertain. The CDR3 sequence is CASSPTVLMSQYQPQHF. The CDR3 bases are TGTGCCAGCAGTCCCACTGTTTTAATGAGCCAATATCAGCCCCAGCATTTT.